One T cell receptor beta chain is described in this entry. CDR3 length: 15 residues. Germline-derived CDR1 and CDR2 are KGHSH and LQKENI. V was trimmed by 3 bases and J by 5 bases, leaving 14 bases between them. This record comes from a study of blood T cell repertoires in COVID-19. Study as a whole: COVID-19 samples from acute and convalescent phases originated in the United States, Italy and Spain.

Sequencing was performed with immunoSEQ multiplex PCR; in TCRdb, only in-frame clones are kept and a portion is missing. The table has 75,000 to 90,000 clones, around 81% seen once. Sample: peripheral blood. This chain links TRBV18 with TRBJ2-1; TRBD1 might be the D (5 bases). This TCR was sampled from a man aged 80 or over with active or convalescent COVID-19. CDR3 residues: CASSPKDTTHNEQFF. Here the CDR3 DNA reads TGTGCCAGCTCACCGAAGGACACCACTCACAATGAGCAGTTCTTC.